This T cell receptor (beta chain) was recovered during a study of PD-1 blockade in classical Hodgkin lymphoma. Whole-study findings and limits: Newly diagnosed patients reportedly trailed healthy donors in baseline TCR diversity. Why the repertoires differ is still unclear, perhaps disease activity or prior therapy.

Assay: immunoSEQ multiplex PCR; the TCRdb copy retains only in-frame clones and omits some. The sample has approximately 47,000 clones; roughly 93% are singletons. The CDR3 contains 18 residues. The trim removed 4 bases at V and 13 bases at J, leaving 24 bases unmatched. Germline V gene sequence: CDR1 SGHNT, CDR2 YYREEE (reference sequence). Time point: newly diagnosed, previously untreated cHL patient sample. Untreated, newly diagnosed classical Hodgkin lymphoma PBMCs served for comparison. By proportion, this clone is medium-sized. Its antigen is still unknown. Sequenced sample: peripheral blood mononuclear cells (PBMCs). This TCR derives from a human donor with classical Hodgkin lymphoma. This rearrangement joins TRBV5-4 to TRBJ2-1; 9 bases are shared with TRBD2. CDR3 sequence: CASSDLAGLTPTPRVQFF. The DNA for the CDR3 is TGTGCCAGCAGCGATCTAGCGGGACTTACCCCCACTCCACGGGTCCAGTTCTTC.